These 7 T cell receptor beta chains came from one sample sequenced in a study of T cells in localized non-small cell lung cancer. Data came from immunoSEQ multiplex PCR; TCRdb stores just in-frame clones and leaves some out. This sample yields 28,000 or so clones, of which around 85% are seen a single time; around a tenth belongs to the top ten. The sequences come from peripheral blood, collected before any cancer treatment. The receptor source for this set is a man aged 40 to 70 with stage III squamous cell lung carcinoma.

This clone occurred a few times. The chain employs TRBV5-6 and TRBJ1-2; D is ambiguous. The CDR3 runs to 13 residues. Germline V gene sequence: CDR1 SGHDT, CDR2 YYEEEE. Deletions cut 3 bases from V and 5 bases from J, with 11 bases between. In nucleotides, the CDR3 is TGTGCCAGCAGCTCTGGCGGGTGGTATGGCTACACCTTC. Translated: CASSSGGWYGYTF.

The gene calls are TRBV4-2 and TRBJ2-2; no clear D. V lost 0 bases and J 10 bases, leaving 9 bases between the germline ends. The CDR3 extends over 13 amino acids. Germline V gene data show CDR1 as LGHNA and CDR2 as YNFKEQ. The CDR3 protein is CASSQDLLQELFF. CDR3 DNA: TGTGCCAGCAGCCAAGATCTCTTACAGGAGCTGTTTTTT.

The CDR3 is CSVEEVEPSYNEQFF. The DNA for the CDR3 is TGCAGCGTTGAAGAGGTGGAGCCCTCCTACAATGAGCAGTTCTTC. J is TRBJ2-1 and V is TRBV29-1; D ambiguous. Per germline, CDR1 SQVTM and CDR2 ANQGSEA. This CDR3 has 15 residues. The ends were cut back, 0 bases at V and 0 bases at J, with 9 bases in the middle.

This rearrangement joins TRBV28 to TRBJ1-2; tentative D call: TRBD1 (6 bases). From germline, CDR1 is MDHEN and CDR2 SYDVKM. V was pared by 5 bases and J by 4 bases, with 17 bases between. This CDR3 has 15 amino acids. CDR3 nucleotides: TGTGCCAGCAGTCCGTCCCGGGACAATTTCTATGGCTACACCTTC. Protein sequence: CASSPSRDNFYGYTF.

The CDR3 coding sequence is TGCGCCAGCAGCTTGACCACCCAGAGCACAGATACGCAGTATTTT. Residues: CASSLTTQSTDTQYF. This chain links TRBV5-1 with TRBJ2-3, with D unresolved. Germline CDR1 SGHRS, CDR2 YFSETQ. V was shortened by 1 base and J by 0 bases, with 9 bases between the two germline ends. The CDR3 extends over 15 amino acids.

The chain has TRBV21-1 and TRBJ1-2. TRBV21-1 is reported as a pseudogene. The CDR3 extends over 16 amino acids. As DNA, the CDR3 is TGTGCCAGCAGCACAGACAGGGGCTCCCCGGGGGGGGGCTACACCTTC. This gives the protein CASSTDRGSPGGGYTF.

CDR3 coding DNA: TGCGCCAGCAGCCCTGTGGGACTAGCGGAAGAGACCCAGTACTTC. It specifies CASSPVGLAEETQYF. The rearrangement links TRBV5-1 to TRBJ2-5, with 11 bases identical to TRBD2. Germline V CDR1 and CDR2: SGHRS, YFSETQ. The V segment lost 4 bases and the J segment 3 bases; nucleotides outside the gene matches: 5. This CDR3 is built from 15 residues.